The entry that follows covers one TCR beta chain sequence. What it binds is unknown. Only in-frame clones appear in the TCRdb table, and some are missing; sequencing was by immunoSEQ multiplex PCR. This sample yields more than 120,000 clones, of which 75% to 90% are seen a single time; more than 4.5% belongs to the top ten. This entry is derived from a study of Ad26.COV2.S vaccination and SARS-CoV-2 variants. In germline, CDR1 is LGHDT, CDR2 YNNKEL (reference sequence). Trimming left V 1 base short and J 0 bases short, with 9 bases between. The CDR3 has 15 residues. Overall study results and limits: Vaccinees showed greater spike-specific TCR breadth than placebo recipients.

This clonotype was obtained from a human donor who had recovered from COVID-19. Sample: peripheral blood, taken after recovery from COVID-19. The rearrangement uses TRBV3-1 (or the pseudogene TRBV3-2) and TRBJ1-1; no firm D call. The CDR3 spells CASSQGGVLNTEAFF. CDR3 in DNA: TGTGCCAGCAGCCAAGGAGGAGTTTTGAACACTGAAGCTTTCTTT.